The 8 T cell receptor beta chains below were found in one sample sequenced in a study of blood T cell repertoires in COVID-19. TCRdb keeps only in-frame clones here, not all; method: immunoSEQ multiplex PCR. In the table there are 350,000 to 550,000 clones, around nine tenths of which are singletons. The specimen was peripheral blood. Every receptor here comes from a woman under 40 with acute or convalescent COVID-19.

The V gene is TRBV18, the J gene TRBJ1-1, with a weak D call TRBD1 (6 bases). V lost 1 base and J lost 6, with 6 bases in between. Germline V lookup: CDR1 KGHSH, CDR2 LQKENI. This CDR3 spans 12 amino acids. The CDR3, as DNA: TGTGCCAGCTCACCACAGGGGGCTGAAGCTTTCTTT. Its translation: CASSPQGAEAFF. The whole variable domain, remainder taken from reference TRBV18 and TRBJ1-1, is NAGVMQNPRHLVRRRGQEARLRCSPMKGHSHVYWYRQLPEEGLKFMVYLQKENIIDESGMPKERFSAEFPKEGPSILRIQQVVRGDSAAYFCASSPQGAEAFFGQGTRLTVV.

The V and J genes are TRBV10-3 and TRBJ1-2, with a possible D match to TRBD1 (5 bases). Germline CDR1 ENHRY, CDR2 SYGVKD. Deletions cut 2 bases from V and 1 base from J, with 8 bases between. This CDR3 comprises 14 residues. The CDR3 region has the DNA TGTGCCATCAGTGAGCCAGGGATTAACTATGGCTACACCTTC. Amino acid sequence: CAISEPGINYGYTF.

This chain joins TRBV5-8 and TRBJ2-1; possibly TRBD2 for D (6 bases). The germline CDR1 and CDR2 sequences are SGHTS and YDEGEE. Trimming removed 0 bases from V and 7 bases from J, with 8 bases in between. This CDR3 has 13 residues. CDR3 residues: CASSLGLVNEQFF. The CDR3 DNA reads TGTGCCAGCAGCTTGGGACTAGTAAATGAGCAGTTCTTC.

The chain recombines TRBV24-1 with TRBJ1-3, with D maybe TRBD1 (5 bases). The CDR3 runs 13 residues. V lost 6 bases and J lost 4, with 9 bases in between. Germline CDR1 KGHDR, CDR2 SFDVKD. The CDR3 nucleotides read TGTGCCACCAGTTCCGGGGGAGGAAACACCATATATTTT. Its protein product is CATSSGGGNTIYF.

V and J are TRBV9 and TRBJ1-2; 9 bases align to TRBD1. The CDR3 is made up of 13 amino acids. The ends lost 0 bases at V and 7 bases at J; junction bases unmatched: 1. Germline assignment: CDR1 SGDLS and CDR2 YYNGEE. The CDR3 loop reads CASSVGTGVGYTF. The CDR3 DNA follows: TGTGCCAGCAGCGTAGGGACAGGGGTTGGCTACACCTTC.

The rearrangement uses TRBV19 and TRBJ2-7; no clear D gene. The germline V and J ends were trimmed by 3 bases and 5 bases, with 5 bases remaining between them. Germline V gene lookup returns CDR1 LNHDA and CDR2 SQIVND (reference sequence). The length of the CDR3 is 11 residues. CDR3 region: CASSMGHEQYF. CDR3 nucleotide sequence: TGTGCCAGTAGTATGGGCCACGAGCAGTACTTC.

The rearrangement joins TRBV10-2 to TRBJ2-3, with D possibly matching TRBD2 (6 bases). Trimming removed 10 bases at V and 2 bases at J, with 10 bases between. The CDR3 has 12 residues. Germline V CDR1 and CDR2: WSHSY, SAAADI. In DNA, the CDR3 is TGCGCCACCGGGGGTGCCACAGATACGCAGTATTTT. Amino acids: CATGGATDTQYF.

This rearrangement joins TRBV5-3 to TRBJ2-7, with D perhaps TRBD2 (5 bases). TRBV5-3 is labeled an ORF, and its function is uncertain. This CDR3 has 17 amino acids. V was pared by 5 bases and J by 3 bases, with 24 bases between. The CDR3: CARRPFPLAESHYEQYF. As DNA, the CDR3 is TGTGCCAGAAGGCCCTTTCCTCTAGCTGAGTCACACTACGAGCAGTACTTC.